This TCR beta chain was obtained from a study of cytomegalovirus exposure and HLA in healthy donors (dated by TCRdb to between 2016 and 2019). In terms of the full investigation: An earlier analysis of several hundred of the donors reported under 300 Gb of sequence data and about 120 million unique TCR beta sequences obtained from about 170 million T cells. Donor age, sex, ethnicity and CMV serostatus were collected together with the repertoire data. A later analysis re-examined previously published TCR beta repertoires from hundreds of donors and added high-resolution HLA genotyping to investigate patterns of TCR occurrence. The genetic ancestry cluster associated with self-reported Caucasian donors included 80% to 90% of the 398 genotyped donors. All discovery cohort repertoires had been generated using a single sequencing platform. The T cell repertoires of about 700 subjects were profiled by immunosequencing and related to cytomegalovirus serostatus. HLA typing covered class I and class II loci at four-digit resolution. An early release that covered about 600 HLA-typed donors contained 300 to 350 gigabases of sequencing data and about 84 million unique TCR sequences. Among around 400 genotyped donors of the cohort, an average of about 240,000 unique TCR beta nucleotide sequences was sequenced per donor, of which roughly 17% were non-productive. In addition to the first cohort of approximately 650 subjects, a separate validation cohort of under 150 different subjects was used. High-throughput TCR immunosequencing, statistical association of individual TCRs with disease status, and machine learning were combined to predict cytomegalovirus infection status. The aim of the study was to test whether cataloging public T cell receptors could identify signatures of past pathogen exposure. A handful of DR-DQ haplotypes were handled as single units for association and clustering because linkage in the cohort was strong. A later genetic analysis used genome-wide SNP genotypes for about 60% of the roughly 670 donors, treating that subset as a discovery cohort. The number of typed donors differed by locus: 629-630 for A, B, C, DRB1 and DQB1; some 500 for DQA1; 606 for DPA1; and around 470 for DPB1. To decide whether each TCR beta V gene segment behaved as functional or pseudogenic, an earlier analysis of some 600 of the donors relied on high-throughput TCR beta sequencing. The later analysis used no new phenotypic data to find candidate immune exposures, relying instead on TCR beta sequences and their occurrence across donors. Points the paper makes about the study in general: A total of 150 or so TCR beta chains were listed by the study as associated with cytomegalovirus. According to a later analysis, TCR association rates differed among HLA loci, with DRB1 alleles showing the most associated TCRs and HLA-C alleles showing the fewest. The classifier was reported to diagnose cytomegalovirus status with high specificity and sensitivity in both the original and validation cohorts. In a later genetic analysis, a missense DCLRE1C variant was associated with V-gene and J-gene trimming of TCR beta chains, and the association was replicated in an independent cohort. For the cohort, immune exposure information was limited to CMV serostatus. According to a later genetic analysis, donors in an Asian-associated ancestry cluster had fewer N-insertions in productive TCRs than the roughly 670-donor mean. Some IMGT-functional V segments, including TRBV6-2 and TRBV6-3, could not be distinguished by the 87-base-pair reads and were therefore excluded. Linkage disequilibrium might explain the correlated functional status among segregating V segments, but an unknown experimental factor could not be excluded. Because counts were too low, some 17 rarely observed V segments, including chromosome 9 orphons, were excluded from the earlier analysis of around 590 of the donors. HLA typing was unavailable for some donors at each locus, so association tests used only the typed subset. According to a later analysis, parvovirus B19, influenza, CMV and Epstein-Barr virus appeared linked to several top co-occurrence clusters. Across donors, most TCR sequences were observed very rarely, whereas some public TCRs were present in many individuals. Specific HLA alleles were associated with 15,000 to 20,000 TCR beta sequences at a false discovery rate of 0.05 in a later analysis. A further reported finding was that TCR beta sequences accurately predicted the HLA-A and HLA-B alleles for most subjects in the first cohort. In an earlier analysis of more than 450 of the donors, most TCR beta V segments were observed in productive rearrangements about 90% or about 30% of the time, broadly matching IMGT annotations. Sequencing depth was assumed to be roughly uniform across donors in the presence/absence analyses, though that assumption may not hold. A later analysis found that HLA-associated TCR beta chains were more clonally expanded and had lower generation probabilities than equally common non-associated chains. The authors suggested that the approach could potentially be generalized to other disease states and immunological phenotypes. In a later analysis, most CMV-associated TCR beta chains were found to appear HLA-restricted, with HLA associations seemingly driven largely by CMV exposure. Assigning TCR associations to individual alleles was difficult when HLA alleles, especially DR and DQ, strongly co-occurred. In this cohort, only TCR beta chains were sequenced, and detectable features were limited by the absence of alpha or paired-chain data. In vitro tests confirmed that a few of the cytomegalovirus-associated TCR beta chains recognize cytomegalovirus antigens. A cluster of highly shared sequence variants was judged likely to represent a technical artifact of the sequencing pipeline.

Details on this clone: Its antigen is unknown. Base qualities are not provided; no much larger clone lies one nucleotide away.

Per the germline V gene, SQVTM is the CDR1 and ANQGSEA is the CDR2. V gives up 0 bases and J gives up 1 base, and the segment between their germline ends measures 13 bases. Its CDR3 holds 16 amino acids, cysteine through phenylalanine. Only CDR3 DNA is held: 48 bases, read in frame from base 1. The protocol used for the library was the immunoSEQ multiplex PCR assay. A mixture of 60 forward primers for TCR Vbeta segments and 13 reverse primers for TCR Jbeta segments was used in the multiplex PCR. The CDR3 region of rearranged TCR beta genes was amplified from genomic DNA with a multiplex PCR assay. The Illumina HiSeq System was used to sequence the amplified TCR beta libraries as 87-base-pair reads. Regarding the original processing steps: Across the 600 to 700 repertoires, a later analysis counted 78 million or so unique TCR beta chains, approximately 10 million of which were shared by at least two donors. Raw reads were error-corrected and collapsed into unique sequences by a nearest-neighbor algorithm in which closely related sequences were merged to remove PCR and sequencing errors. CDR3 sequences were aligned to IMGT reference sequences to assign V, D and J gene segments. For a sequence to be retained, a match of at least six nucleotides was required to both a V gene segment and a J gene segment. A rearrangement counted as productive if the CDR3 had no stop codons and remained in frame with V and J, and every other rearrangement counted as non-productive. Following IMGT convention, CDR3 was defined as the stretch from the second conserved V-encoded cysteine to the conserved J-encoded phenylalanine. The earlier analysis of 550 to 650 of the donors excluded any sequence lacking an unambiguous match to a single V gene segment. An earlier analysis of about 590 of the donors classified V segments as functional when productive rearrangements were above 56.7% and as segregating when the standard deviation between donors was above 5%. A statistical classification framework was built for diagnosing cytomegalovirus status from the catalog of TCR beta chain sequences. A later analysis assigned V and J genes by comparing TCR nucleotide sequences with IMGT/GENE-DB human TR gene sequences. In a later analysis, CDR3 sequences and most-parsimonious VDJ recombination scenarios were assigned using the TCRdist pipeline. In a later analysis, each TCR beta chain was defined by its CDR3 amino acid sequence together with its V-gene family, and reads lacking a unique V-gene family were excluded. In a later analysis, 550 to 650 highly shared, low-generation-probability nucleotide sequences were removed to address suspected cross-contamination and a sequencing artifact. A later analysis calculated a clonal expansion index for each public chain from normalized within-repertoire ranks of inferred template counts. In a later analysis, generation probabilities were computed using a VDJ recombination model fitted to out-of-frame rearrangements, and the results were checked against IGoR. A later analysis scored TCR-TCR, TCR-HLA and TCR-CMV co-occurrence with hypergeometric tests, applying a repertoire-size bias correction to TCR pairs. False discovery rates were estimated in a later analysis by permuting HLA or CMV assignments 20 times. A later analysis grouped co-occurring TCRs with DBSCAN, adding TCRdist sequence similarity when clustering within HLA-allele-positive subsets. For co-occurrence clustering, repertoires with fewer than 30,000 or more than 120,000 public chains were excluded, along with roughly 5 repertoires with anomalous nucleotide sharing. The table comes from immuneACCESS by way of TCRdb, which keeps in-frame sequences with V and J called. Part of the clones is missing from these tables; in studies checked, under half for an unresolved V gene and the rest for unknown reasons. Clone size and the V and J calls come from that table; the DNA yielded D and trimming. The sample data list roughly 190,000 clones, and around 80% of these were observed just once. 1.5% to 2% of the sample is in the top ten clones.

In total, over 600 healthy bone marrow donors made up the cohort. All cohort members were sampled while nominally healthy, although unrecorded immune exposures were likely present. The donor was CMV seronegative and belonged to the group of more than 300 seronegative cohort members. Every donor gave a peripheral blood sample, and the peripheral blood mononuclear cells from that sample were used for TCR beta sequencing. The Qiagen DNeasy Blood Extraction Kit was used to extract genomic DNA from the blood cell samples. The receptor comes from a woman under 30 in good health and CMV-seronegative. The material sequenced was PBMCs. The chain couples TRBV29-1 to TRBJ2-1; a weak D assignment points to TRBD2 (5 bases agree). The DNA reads TGCAGCGTTGAAGATCACGGGGAATCTTCCTACAATGAGCAGTTCTTC. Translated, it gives CSVEDHGESSYNEQFF.